This is a list of T cell receptor beta chains from one sample in a study of early T cells in non-severe SARS-CoV-2 infection. Using its own MiXCR run on the 5' RACE reads, TCRdb lists one record per CDR3 protein. Counted here are 100,000 to 150,000 distinct CDR3 sequences, about 16% occurring once; the ten biggest clones make up 21%. The sequencing sample was made of whole blood. The receptors originated from an adult who was a healthcare worker with PCR-confirmed SARS-CoV-2 infection or an uninfected control (not recorded which). CDR3s include the opening cysteine and the closing phenylalanine or tryptophan. D genes are given only for firm matches. Not all rows give a size; the values are once, few, many and, for expanded clones, a class.

J,D,size,V,length,CDR3,DNA
TRBJ1-5,.,many,TRBV29-1,13,CSVETGSNQPQHF,TGCAGCGTTGAAACGGGGAGCAATCAGCCCCAGCATTTT
TRBJ2-3,TRBD2,few,TRBV5-1,17,CASSPALAGGVTDTQYF,TGCGCCAGCTCCCCGGCCCTAGCGGGGGGGGTGACAGATACGCAGTATTTT
TRBJ2-2,.,.,TRBV5-1,15,CASSYSTGPTGELFF,TGCGCCAGCAGCTACTCGACAGGACCAACCGGGGAGCTGTTTTTT
TRBJ2-3,.,.,TRBV7-9,13,CASSLAGADTQYF,TGTGCCAGCAGCTTAGCGGGCGCAGATACGCAGTATTTT
TRBJ1-4,.,many,TRBV11-2,14,CASSSTATNEKLFF,TGTGCCAGCAGCTCGACCGCGACTAATGAAAAACTGTTTTTT
TRBJ1-4,.,once,TRBV30,13,CAWSEWVEEKLFF,TGTGCCTGGAGTGAGTGGGTAGAGGAAAAACTGTTTTTT
TRBJ1-1,TRBD1,few,TRBV7-9,13,CASNRQGSTEAFF,TGTGCCAGCAATAGACAGGGGAGTACTGAAGCTTTCTTT
TRBJ1-4,.,few,TRBV4-1,15,CASSQAPATNEKLFF,TGCGCCAGCAGCCAAGCCCCGGCAACTAATGAAAAACTGTTTTTT
TRBJ2-3,.,.,TRBV9,15,CASSASAGSSDTQYF,TGTGCCAGCAGCGCTTCCGCAGGGTCCTCAGATACGCAGTATTTT
TRBJ2-1,.,.,TRBV19,14,CASSIGNGGGQQFF,TGTGCCAGTAGTATAGGTAACGGCGGGGGCCAGCAGTTCTTC
TRBJ2-5,.,.,TRBV20-1,15,CSARDRRQVQETQYF,TGCAGTGCTAGAGATCGGCGGCAGGTCCAAGAGACCCAGTACTTC
TRBJ2-5,.,.,TRBV19,14,CASSPLASGETQYF,TGTGCCAGTAGTCCCCTAGCGAGTGGAGAGACCCAGTACTTC
TRBJ2-7,.,many,TRBV7-9,13,CASSLPPAYEQYF,TGTGCCAGCAGCTTACCACCCGCCTACGAGCAGTACTTC
TRBJ2-1,.,.,TRBV19,13,CASSPRPGNEQFF,TGTGCCAGTAGTCCCCGACCCGGCAATGAGCAGTTCTTC
TRBJ2-1,.,few,TRBV3-1,13,CASSQEGGNEQFF,TGTGCCAGCAGCCAAGAAGGGGGGAATGAGCAGTTCTTC
TRBJ2-7,.,few,TRBV20-1,14,CSAKKSGTVMEQYF,TGCAGTGCCAAGAAAAGTGGGACTGTCATGGAGCAGTACTTC
TRBJ1-1,.,few,TRBV7-9,16,CASSPLPSGGGTEAFF,TGTGCCAGCAGCCCGCTCCCGAGTGGTGGGGGCACTGAAGCTTTCTTT
TRBJ1-2,.,few,TRBV5-1,13,CASSLGGVYGYTF,TGCGCCAGCAGCTTGGGTGGTGTTTATGGCTACACCTTC
TRBJ1-4,.,.,TRBV19,16,CASSVSDGGFNEKLFF,TGTGCCAGTAGTGTTTCGGACGGAGGATTTAATGAAAAACTGTTTTTT
TRBJ2-3,TRBD2,.,TRBV7-9,14,CASSRGLARDTQYF,TGTGCCAGCAGCCGAGGACTAGCGAGAGATACGCAGTATTTT
TRBJ1-5,.,few,TRBV7-2,14,CASSFRQGYQPQHF,TGTGCCAGCAGCTTCCGGCAGGGTTATCAGCCCCAGCATTTT
TRBJ2-7,.,.,TRBV30,11,CAWSIGYEQYF,TGTGCCTGGAGTATCGGCTACGAGCAGTACTTC
TRBJ1-2,TRBD1,few,TRBV5-5,13,CASSVQGRDGYTF,TGTGCCAGCAGCGTACAGGGGCGGGATGGCTACACCTTC